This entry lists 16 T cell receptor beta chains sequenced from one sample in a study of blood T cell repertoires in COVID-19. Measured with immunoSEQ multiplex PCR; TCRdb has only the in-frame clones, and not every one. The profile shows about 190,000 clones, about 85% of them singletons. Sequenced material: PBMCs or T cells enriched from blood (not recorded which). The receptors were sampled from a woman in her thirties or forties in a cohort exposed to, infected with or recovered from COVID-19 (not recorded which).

In nucleotides, the CDR3 is TGTGCCAGCAGTACCCTACAGGGAGACTATGGCTACACCTTC. Amino acids: CASSTLQGDYGYTF. The genes are TRBV27 and TRBJ1-2; a weak D match, TRBD1 (6 bases). This CDR3 has 14 amino acids. The germline CDR1 and CDR2 sequences are MNHEY and SMNVEV (reference sequence). Deletions cut 5 bases from V and 3 bases from J, with 13 bases between.

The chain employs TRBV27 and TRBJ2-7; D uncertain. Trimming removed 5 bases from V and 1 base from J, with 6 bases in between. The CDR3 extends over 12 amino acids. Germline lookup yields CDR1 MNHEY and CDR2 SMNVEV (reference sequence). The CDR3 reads CASSPGSYEQYF. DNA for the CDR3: TGTGCCAGCAGTCCCGGTTCCTACGAGCAGTACTTC.

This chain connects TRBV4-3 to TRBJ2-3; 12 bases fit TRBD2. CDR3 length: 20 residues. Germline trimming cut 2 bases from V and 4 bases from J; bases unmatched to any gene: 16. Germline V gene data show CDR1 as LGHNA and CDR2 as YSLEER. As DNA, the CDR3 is TGCGCCAGCAGCCAAAGGCGAGAGACCAGAGCTAGCGGGAGGGCAGATACGCAGTATTTT. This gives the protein CASSQRRETRASGRADTQYF.

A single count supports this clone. CDR3 sequence: CASSLNAGLAGGAYNEQFF. The CDR3 DNA reads as TGTGCCAGCAGTTTAAACGCGGGACTAGCGGGAGGCGCCTACAATGAGCAGTTCTTC. The V gene is TRBV27, the J gene TRBJ2-1; 15 bases match TRBD2. V shed 2 bases, J shed 2 bases, and the junction held 7 bases outside the gene matches. From germline, CDR1 is MNHEY and CDR2 SMNVEV (reference sequence). The CDR3 is 19 residues long.

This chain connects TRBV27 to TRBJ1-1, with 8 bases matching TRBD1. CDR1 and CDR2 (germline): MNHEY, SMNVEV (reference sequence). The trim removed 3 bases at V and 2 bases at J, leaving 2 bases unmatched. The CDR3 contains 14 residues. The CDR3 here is CASSFAGGNTEAFF. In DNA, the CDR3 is TGTGCCAGCAGTTTCGCAGGGGGCAACACTGAAGCTTTCTTT.

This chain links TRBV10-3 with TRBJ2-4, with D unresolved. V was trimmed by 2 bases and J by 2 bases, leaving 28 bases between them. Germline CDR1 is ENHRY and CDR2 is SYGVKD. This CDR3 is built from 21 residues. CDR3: CAISERRPAEETARSKNIQYF. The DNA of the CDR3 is TGTGCCATCAGTGAGCGCCGGCCGGCGGAAGAAACGGCGAGGTCCAAAAACATTCAGTACTTC.

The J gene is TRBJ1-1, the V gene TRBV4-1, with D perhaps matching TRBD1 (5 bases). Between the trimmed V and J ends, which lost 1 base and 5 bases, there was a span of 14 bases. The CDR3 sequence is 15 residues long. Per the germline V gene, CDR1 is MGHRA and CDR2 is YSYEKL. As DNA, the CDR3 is TGCGCCAGCAGCCAAGGCGGGACCCTTGGGACTGAAGCTTTCTTT. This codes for CASSQGGTLGTEAFF.

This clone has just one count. CDR3 DNA sequence: TGTGCCAGCAGCTTAGTGTTAGCATACGAGACCCAGTACTTC. This codes for CASSLVLAYETQYF. The chain uses TRBV7-9 and TRBJ2-5, with D unclear. The CDR3 consists of 14 residues. Germline V gene data show CDR1 as SEHNR and CDR2 as FQNEAQ (reference sequence). The V end was cut by 1 base, the J end by 5 bases, with 11 bases between.

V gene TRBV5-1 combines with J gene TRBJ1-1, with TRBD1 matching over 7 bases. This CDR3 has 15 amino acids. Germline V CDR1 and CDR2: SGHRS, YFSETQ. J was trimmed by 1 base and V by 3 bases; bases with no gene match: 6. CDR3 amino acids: CASSWTGTENTEAFF. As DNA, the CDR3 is TGCGCCAGCAGCTGGACCGGGACAGAGAACACTGAAGCTTTCTTT.

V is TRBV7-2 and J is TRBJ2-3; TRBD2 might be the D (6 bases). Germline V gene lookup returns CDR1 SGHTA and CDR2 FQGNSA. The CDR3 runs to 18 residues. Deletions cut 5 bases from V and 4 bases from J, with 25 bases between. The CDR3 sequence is CASSIYPRPGLFPDTQYF. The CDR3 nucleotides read TGTGCCAGCAGCATATATCCCCGCCCGGGACTCTTTCCAGATACGCAGTATTTT.

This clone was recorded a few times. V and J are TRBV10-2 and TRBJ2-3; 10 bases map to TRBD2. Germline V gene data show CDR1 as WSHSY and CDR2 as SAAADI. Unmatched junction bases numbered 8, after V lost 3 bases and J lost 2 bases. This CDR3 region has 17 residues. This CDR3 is CASSDRPGTSVTDTQYF. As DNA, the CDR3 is TGCGCCAGCAGTGATCGACCCGGGACTAGCGTCACAGATACGCAGTATTTT.

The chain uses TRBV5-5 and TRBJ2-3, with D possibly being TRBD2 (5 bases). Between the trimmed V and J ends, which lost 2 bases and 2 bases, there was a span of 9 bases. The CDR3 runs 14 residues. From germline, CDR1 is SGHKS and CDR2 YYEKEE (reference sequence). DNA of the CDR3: TGTGCCAGCAGCTTCCGGGGAGTCACAGATACGCAGTATTTT. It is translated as CASSFRGVTDTQYF.

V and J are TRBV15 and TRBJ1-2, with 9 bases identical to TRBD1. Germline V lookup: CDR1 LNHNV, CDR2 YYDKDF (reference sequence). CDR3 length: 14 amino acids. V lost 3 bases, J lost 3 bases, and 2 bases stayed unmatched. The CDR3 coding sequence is TGTGCCACCAGCAGGGGGACAGGGTACTATGGCTACACCTTC. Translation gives CATSRGTGYYGYTF.

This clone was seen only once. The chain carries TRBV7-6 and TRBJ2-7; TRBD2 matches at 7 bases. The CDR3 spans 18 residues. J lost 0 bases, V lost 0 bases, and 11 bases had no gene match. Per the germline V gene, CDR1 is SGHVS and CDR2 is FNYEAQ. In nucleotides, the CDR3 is TGTGCCAGCAGCTTAGCGAGGGCCGGACTAGGAGGCTCCTACGAGCAGTACTTC. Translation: CASSLARAGLGGSYEQYF. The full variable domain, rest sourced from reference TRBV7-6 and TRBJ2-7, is GAGVSQSPRYKVTKRGQDVALRCDPISGHVSLYWYRQALGQGPEFLTYFNYEAQQDKSGLPNDRFSAERPEGSISTLTIQRTEQRDSAMYRCASSLARAGLGGSYEQYFGPGTRLTVT.

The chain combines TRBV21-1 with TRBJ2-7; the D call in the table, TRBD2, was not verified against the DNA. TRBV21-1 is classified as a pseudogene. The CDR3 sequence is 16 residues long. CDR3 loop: CASSPPEVSGGVEQYF. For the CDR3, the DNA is TGTGCCAGCAGCCCCCCGGAGGTTAGCGGGGGCGTCGAGCAGTACTTC.

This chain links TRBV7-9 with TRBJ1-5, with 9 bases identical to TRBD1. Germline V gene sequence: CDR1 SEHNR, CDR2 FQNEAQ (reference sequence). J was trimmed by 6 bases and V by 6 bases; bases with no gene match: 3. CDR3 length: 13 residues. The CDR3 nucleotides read TGTGCCAGCAGATTGGGACAGGGTCAGCCCCAGCATTTT. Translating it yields CASRLGQGQPQHF.